This entry concerns a single TCR beta chain. Which antigen it targets is not known. Within one base of it there is no much larger clone, and no base qualities were kept. These data come from a study of blood T cell repertoires in COVID-19 (dated by TCRdb to 2020 to 2022). As for the study more broadly: The collaborator samples originated in the United States, Italy and Spain and spanned the acute and convalescent phases of COVID-19. The prospective study material was composed of cDNA or gDNA derived from T cells, B-cell-depleted T cells, or PBMCs. The dataset comprised deeply sampled blood TCRbeta repertoires from subjects exposed to, actively infected with, or recovered from COVID-19. The repertoires were released in a freely available public database intended as a resource for research on the immune response to SARS-CoV-2. Samples were obtained from the ongoing ImmuneRACE study (first 160 participants) and from 1,000 to 1,500 subjects provided by 6 global collaborators. A de-identified subject ID, COVID-19 status, age in years and sex were almost always included in the sample metadata. HLA class I and class II types, where available, came from metadata supplied by the sample provider rather than from assay-based typing. Paper-wide results and their limitations: How much clinical and demographic metadata was included differed by source and by participant, and the metadata was provided uncurated.

TCRbeta CDR3 regions were amplified from genomic DNA by means of the immunoSEQ Assay, a bias-controlled multiplex PCR. Per the source publication's procedure: The number of nucleated cells in each sample was estimated by amplification of reference gene primers within the assay. Sequence reads were collapsed and filtered to measure the absolute abundance of every unique TCRbeta CDR3 rearrangement. For each sample, productive Simpson clonality was calculated as the square root of Simpson's diversity index across productive rearrangements. TCRdb stores this immuneACCESS table with in-frame sequences only. Part of the clones is absent; in the studies checked, under half of the shortfall reflects unresolved V genes, and no reason is known for the rest. V, J and clone size are those of that table, while D and trimming were read from the DNA. The sample records 96,000 or so clones, roughly 90% of which are singletons. The top ten constitute roughly 4.2% of the sample.

One collaborating source in Seattle enrolled patients while the patients were actively infected and followed the patients over time throughout the course of disease. Each collaborating institution followed its own protocols to collect whole blood in K2EDTA tubes. For TCRbeta analysis, collaborators shipped samples in one of three forms: frozen whole blood, isolated PBMCs, or DNA extracted from either of those sample types. The germline V and J ends show losses of 5 bases and 2 bases respectively, and no gene match explains 2 bases of the junction. In the germline V gene (reference sequence), CDR1 corresponds to GTSNPN and CDR2 to SVGIG. Spanning cysteine to phenylalanine, the CDR3 consists of 12 amino acids. The sequence is cut down to CDR3 DNA, 36 bases in frame from base 1.

This clonotype was sampled from a human donor with COVID-19, enrolled during active disease. The donor label of this sample is uncertain. The chain is encoded by TRBV30 joined to TRBJ2-5; TRBD2 fits 7 bases in the junction. Sequencing was carried out using peripheral blood. The CDR3 corresponds to CAWGEGQETQYF. In nucleotides, the sequence is TGTGCCTGGGGGGAGGGGCAAGAGACCCAGTACTTC.